This TCR beta chain stems from a study of T cells in localized non-small cell lung cancer. TCRdb keeps only in-frame clones here, not all; method: immunoSEQ multiplex PCR. The table has just under 80,000 clones, over 75% seen once. Trimming took 9 bases from V and 5 from J; bases not matched to a gene: 10. CDR3 length: 16 amino acids. Germline CDR1 is SNHLY and CDR2 is FYNNEI. This clone was found once. The antigen remains unidentified. General study results and limits: An association was observed between higher blood T cell density and longer overall survival. Compared with tumor, uninvolved adjacent lung displayed greater T cell clonality, ranking highest overall. Sequencing covered just one tumor region, so heterogeneity cannot be ruled out. The appearance of a median approximately 61 of the top 100 tumor clones was seen in adjacent lung.

The starting material was peripheral blood, obtained before any cancer treatment. This TCR came from an older female donor with stage I lung adenocarcinoma. The rearrangement joins TRBV2 to TRBJ2-2; the match to TRBD2 covers 12 bases. CDR3: CASSTSGGPLTGELFF. The CDR3 DNA is TGTGCCAGTTCGACTAGCGGGGGCCCTTTAACCGGGGAGCTGTTTTTT.